Presented here are 10 T cell receptor beta chains from one specimen sequenced in a study of blood T cell repertoires in COVID-19. Profiling relied on immunoSEQ multiplex PCR, and the TCRdb table lists in-frame clones only, not all of them. The top ten hold 6.2% of the sample, which has fewer than 150,000 clones, more than 60% seen once. Source material: peripheral blood. The receptors originated from a man aged 70 or older with acute or convalescent COVID-19.

The chain employs TRBV6-2 or TRBV6-3 and TRBJ2-1; possible D gene TRBD2, 5 bases. V dropped 0 bases and J dropped 6 bases, with 9 bases sitting between them. CDR1 and CDR2 from the germline V gene are MNHEY and SVGEGT. The CDR3 consists of 14 residues. CDR3 sequence (DNA): TGTGCCAGCAGTTACTCGAGTCGGGGCAATGAGCAGTTCTTC. Translated: CASSYSSRGNEQFF.

There are a few counts of this clone. J is TRBJ1-4 and V is TRBV7-2, with D hard to call. With 1 base removed from V and 2 bases from J, the gap between germline ends came to 8 bases. CDR3 length equals 15 residues. Germline V gene sequence: CDR1 SGHTA, CDR2 FQGNSA. The CDR3 DNA reads as TGTGCCAGCAGCTTAGGCGGAGGGACTAATGAAAAACTGTTTTTT. Translated: CASSLGGGTNEKLFF. Filled out from reference TRBV7-2 and TRBJ1-4, the complete variable domain reads GAGVSQSPSNKVTEKGKDVELRCDPISGHTALYWYRQSLGQGLEFLIYFQGNSAPDKSGLPSDRFSAERTGGSVSTLTIQRTQQEDSAVYLCASSLGGGTNEKLFFGSGTQLSVL.

This clone was picked up a small number of times. The chain joins TRBV5-4 to TRBJ1-2; the D gene is possibly TRBD1 (5 bases). This CDR3 is built from 16 residues. Per germline, CDR1 SGHNT and CDR2 YYREEE (reference sequence). Deletions cut 4 bases from V and 1 base from J, with 17 bases between. The CDR3 bases are TGTGCCAGCAGCCTCCAAAGTCAGGGAGGTAACTATGGCTACACCTTC. Encoded protein: CASSLQSQGGNYGYTF.

This sequence joins TRBV21-1 and TRBJ2-7; the table calls TRBD1, which could not be checked here. TRBV21-1 counts as a pseudogene. The length of the CDR3 is 15 residues. CDR3 nucleotide sequence: TGTGCCAGCAGCAAACAGACAGGGCCGGCCTACGAGCAGTACTTC. As protein: CASSKQTGPAYEQYF.

The chain couples TRBV19 to TRBJ1-2, with D tentatively TRBD1 (6 bases). V lost 6 bases and J lost 5, with 16 bases in between. CDR1 and CDR2 (germline): LNHDA, SQIVND (reference sequence). The CDR3 length is 14 residues. This chain's CDR3 is CASSYGGADYGYTF. CDR3 DNA sequence: TGTGCCAGTAGCTATGGGGGGGCTGATTATGGCTACACCTTC.

The V gene is TRBV2, the J gene TRBJ2-2; D is possibly TRBD1 (6 bases). The ends were cut back, 4 bases at V and 0 bases at J, with 9 bases in the middle. Germline V gene data show CDR1 as SNHLY and CDR2 as FYNNEI. CDR3 length equals 15 residues. This chain's CDR3 is CASSVEGANTGELFF. The CDR3 DNA follows: TGTGCCAGCAGTGTTGAGGGGGCGAACACCGGGGAGCTGTTTTTT.

This sequence joins TRBV5-5 and TRBJ1-5, with 10 bases matching TRBD1. CDR1 is SGHKS, CDR2 YYEKEE, per germline (reference sequence). J was trimmed by 7 bases and V by 0 bases; bases with no gene match: 4. The CDR3 spans 15 residues. The CDR3 DNA is TGTGCCAGCAGCTTGGAGGGGACAGGGGTCCAGCCCCAGCATTTT. It translates to CASSLEGTGVQPQHF.

The chain combines TRBV28 with TRBJ1-5, with D unresolved. CDR1 is MDHEN, CDR2 SYDVKM, per germline. The CDR3 contains 12 residues. V lost 2 bases and J lost 11, with 10 bases in between. The CDR3 region has the DNA TGTGCCAGCAGTTTAATCCGAGCGACCCAGCATTTT. This translates into CASSLIRATQHF.

This clone has a handful of counts. At one of its ends the junction is not consistent with the germline gene, which may arise from a read error. This CDR3 reads CASRQEFGQAYEQYF. The CDR3 DNA is TGTGCCAGCAGGCAAGAATTTGGACAGGCCTACGAGCAGTACTTC. The J gene is TRBJ2-7, the V gene TRBV4-2, with 7 positions matching TRBD1. Germline CDR1 reads LGHNA; CDR2 reads YNFKEQ. The CDR3 length is 15 residues.

The chain recombines TRBV7-2 with TRBJ2-5, with a weak D call TRBD2 (6 bases). The CDR3 runs to 16 residues. Germline V gene lookup returns CDR1 SGHTA and CDR2 FQGNSA. V was trimmed by 7 bases and J by 2 bases, leaving 20 bases between them. CDR3 protein: CASNHGTFTSQETQYF. CDR3 nucleotide sequence: TGTGCCAGCAACCACGGGACTTTTACTTCTCAAGAGACCCAGTACTTC.